This TCR beta chain comes out of a study of T cell repertoires in cytomegalovirus infection. About the research overall: CMV infection plus the matching HLA type was flagged by public TCR beta signatures.

V was trimmed by 1 base and J by 8 bases, leaving 12 bases between them. This CDR3 has 13 amino acids. CDR1 and CDR2 from the germline V gene are SGHRS and YFSETQ. The study's findings and limits: Of the TCR beta families, the public ones yielded a cumulative frequency that identified carriers of CMV plus the relevant HLA.

This clonotype was found a few times. Its antigen is as yet unknown. TCRdb re-called the reads through MiXCR, storing one row per CDR3 protein. The sample has over 200,000 distinct CDR3 sequences, about 13% seen once; the top ten hold about 8.7%. The chain employs TRBV5-1 and TRBJ1-1, with no clear D. This TCR was sampled from a human donor in good health (CMV status not recorded). Some clones in this sample may be carry-over from other donors' samples. Sequenced sample: PBMCs. The CDR3 region is CASSLRYEGEAFF. For the CDR3, the DNA is TGCGCCAGCAGCTTGAGGTACGAAGGCGAAGCTTTCTTT. Variable domain in full (rest from reference TRBV5-1 and TRBJ1-1): KAGVTQTPRYLIKTRGQQVTLSCSPISGHRSVSWYQQTPGQGLQFLFEYFSETQRNKGNFPGRFSGRQFSNSRSEMNVSTLELGDSALYLCASSLRYEGEAFFGQGTRLTVV.